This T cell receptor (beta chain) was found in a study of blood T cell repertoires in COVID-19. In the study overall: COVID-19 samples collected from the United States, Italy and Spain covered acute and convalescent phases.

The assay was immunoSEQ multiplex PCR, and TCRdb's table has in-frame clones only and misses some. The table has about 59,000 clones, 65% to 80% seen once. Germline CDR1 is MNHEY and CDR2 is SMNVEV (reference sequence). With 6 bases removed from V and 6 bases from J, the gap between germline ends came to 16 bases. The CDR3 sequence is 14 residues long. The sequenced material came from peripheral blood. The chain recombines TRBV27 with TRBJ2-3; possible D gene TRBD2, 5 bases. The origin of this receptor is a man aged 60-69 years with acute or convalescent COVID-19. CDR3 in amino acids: CASRGAIYGDTQYF. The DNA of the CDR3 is TGTGCCAGCAGGGGAGCGATCTACGGGGATACGCAGTATTTT.